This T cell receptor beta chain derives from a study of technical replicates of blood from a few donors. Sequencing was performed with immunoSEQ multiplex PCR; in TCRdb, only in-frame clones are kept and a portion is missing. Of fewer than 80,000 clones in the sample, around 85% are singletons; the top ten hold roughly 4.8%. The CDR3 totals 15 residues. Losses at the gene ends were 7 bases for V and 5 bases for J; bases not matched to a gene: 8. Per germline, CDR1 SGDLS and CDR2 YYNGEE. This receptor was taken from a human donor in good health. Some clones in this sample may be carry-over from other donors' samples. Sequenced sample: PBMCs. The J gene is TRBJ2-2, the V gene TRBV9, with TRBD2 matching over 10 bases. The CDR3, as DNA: TGTGCCAGCGTACCGGGACTAGCGCTGACCGGGGAGCTGTTTTTT. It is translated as CASVPGLALTGELFF.